This TCR beta chain was documented in a study of blood T cell repertoires in COVID-19. Sequencing was performed with immunoSEQ multiplex PCR; in TCRdb, only in-frame clones are kept and a portion is missing. The sample contains roughly 500,000 clones, about 88% of which appear only once. One Seattle source followed patients from active infection through their disease course. The germline CDR1 and CDR2 sequences are SNHLY and FYNNEI. The CDR3 is made up of 13 amino acids. The germline V and J ends were trimmed by 4 bases and 7 bases, with 10 bases remaining between them. The sequence derives from a man between 18 and 29 years old with COVID-19, enrolled during active disease. The J gene is TRBJ2-2, the V gene TRBV2; possibly TRBD1 for D (5 bases). The sample was peripheral blood. The CDR3 bases are TGTGCCAGCAGTGTGCAGGGAAGCGGGGAGCTGTTTTTT. Protein sequence: CASSVQGSGELFF.